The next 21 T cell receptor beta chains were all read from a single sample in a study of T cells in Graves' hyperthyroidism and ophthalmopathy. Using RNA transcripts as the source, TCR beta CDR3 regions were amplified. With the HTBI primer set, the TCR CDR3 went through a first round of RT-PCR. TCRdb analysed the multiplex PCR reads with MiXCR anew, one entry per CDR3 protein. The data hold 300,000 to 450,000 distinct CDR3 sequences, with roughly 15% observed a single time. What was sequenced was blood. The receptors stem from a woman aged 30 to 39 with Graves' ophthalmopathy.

CDR3 region: CASSPSQDGYTF. The CDR3 DNA sequence: TGTGCCAGCAGCCCCTCACAGGATGGCTACACCTTC. The rearrangement uses TRBV6-1 and TRBJ1-2, with a weak D call TRBD1 (5 bases). Germline values: CDR1 MNHNS, CDR2 SASEGT. This CDR3 spans 12 amino acids. The ends were cut back, 6 bases at V and 6 bases at J, with 11 bases in the middle.

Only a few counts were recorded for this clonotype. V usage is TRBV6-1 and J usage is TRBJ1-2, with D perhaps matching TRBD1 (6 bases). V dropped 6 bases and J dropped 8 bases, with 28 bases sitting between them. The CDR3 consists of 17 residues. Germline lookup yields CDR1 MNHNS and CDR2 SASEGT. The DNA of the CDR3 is TGTGCCAGCAGCCCCGTGTTTGGGGGGGCGCAATCCTTAGGCTACACCTTC. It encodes CASSPVFGGAQSLGYTF.

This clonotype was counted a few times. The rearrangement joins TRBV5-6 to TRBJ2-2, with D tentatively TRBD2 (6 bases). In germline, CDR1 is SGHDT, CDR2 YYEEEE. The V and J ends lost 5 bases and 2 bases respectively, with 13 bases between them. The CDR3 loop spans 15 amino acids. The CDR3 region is CASRTGLINTGELFF. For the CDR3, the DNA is TGTGCCAGCAGAACGGGACTGATTAACACCGGGGAGCTGTTTTTT.

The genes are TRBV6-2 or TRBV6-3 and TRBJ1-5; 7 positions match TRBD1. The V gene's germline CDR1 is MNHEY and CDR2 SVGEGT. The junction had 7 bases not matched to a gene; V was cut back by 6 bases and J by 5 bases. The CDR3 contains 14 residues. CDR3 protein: CASSRQGGDQPQHF. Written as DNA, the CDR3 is TGTGCCAGCAGCCGGCAGGGGGGCGATCAGCCCCAGCATTTT.

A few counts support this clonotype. Here the CDR3 DNA reads TGTGCCAGCAGTTCGACCGGGCCCCTCGGGGCTTTCTTT. It specifies CASSSTGPLGAFF. The rearrangement joins TRBV6-1 to TRBJ1-1; D unresolved. Trimming removed 5 bases at V and 11 bases at J, with 18 bases between. The CDR3 has 13 residues. CDR1 is MNHNS, CDR2 SASEGT, per germline.

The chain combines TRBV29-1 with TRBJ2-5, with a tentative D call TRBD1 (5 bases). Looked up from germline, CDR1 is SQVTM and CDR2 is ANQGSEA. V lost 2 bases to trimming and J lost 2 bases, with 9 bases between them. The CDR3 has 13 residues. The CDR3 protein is CSVEMGQQETQYF. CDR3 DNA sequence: TGCAGCGTTGAAATGGGGCAGCAAGAGACCCAGTACTTC.

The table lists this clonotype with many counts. The CDR3 bases are TGTGCCTGGAACTCCTTGTGGGGAGACCCTATCCACGAGCAGTACTTC. Amino acids: CAWNSLWGDPIHEQYF. The chain couples TRBV30 to TRBJ2-7; tentatively, D is TRBD2 (5 bases). The CDR3 runs to 16 residues. Germline-derived CDR1 and CDR2 are GTSNPN and SVGIG (reference sequence). Trimming took 4 bases from V and 5 from J, leaving 24 bases between them. Variable domain in full (rest from reference TRBV30 and TRBJ2-7): SQTIHQWPATLVQPVGSPLSLECTVEGTSNPNLYWYRQAAGRGLQLLFYSVGIGQISSEVPQNLSASRPQDRQFILSSKKLLLSDSGFYLCAWNSLWGDPIHEQYFGPGTRLTVT.

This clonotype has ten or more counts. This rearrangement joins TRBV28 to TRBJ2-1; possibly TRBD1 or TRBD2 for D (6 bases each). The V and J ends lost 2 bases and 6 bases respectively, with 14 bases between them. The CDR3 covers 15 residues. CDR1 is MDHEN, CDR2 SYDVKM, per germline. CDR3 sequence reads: CASSLRGVVRNEQFF. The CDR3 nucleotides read TGTGCCAGCAGTTTAAGGGGGGTAGTGCGCAATGAGCAGTTCTTC. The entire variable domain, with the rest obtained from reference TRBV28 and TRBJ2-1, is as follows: DVKVTQSSRYLVKRTGEKVFLECVQDMDHENMFWYRQDPGLGLRLIYFSYDVKMKEKGDIPEGYSVSREKKERFSLILESASTNQTSMYLCASSLRGVVRNEQFFGPGTRLTVL.

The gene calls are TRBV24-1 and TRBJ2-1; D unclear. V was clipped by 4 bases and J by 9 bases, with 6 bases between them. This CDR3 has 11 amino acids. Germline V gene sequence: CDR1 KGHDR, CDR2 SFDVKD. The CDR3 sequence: CATSEAFEQFF. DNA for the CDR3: TGTGCCACCAGTGAGGCATTTGAGCAGTTCTTC.

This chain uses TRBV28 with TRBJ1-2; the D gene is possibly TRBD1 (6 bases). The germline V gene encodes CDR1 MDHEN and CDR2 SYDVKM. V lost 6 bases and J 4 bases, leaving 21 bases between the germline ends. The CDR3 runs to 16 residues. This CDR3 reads CASSRGLGVPTYGYTF. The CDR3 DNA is TGTGCCAGCAGCAGGGGTCTGGGGGTCCCCACCTATGGCTACACCTTC.

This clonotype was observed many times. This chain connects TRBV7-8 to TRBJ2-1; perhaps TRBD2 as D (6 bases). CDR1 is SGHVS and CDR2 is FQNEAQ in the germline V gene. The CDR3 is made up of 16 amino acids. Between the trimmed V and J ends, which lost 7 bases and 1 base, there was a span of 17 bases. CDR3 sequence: CASTSFSGLSYNEQFF. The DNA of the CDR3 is TGTGCCAGCACCTCTTTTAGCGGCCTTTCCTACAATGAGCAGTTCTTC.

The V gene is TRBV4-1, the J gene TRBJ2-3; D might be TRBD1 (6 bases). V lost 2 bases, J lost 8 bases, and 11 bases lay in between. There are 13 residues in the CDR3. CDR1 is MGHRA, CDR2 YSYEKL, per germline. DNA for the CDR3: TGCGCCAGCAGCCAACTACAGGGAAGTACGCAGTATTTT. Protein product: CASSQLQGSTQYF.

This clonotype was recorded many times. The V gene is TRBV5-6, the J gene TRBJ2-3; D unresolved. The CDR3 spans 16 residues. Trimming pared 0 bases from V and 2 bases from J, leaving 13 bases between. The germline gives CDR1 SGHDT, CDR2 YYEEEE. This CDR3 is CASSLGRETFTDTQYF. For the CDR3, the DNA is TGTGCCAGCAGCTTGGGTCGCGAGACTTTCACAGATACGCAGTATTTT. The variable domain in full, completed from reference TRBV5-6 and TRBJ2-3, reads DAGVTQSPTHLIKTRGQQVTLRCSPKSGHDTVSWYQQALGQGPQFIFQYYEEEERQRGNFPDRFSGHQFPNYSSELNVNALLLGDSALYLCASSLGRETFTDTQYFGPGTRLTVL.

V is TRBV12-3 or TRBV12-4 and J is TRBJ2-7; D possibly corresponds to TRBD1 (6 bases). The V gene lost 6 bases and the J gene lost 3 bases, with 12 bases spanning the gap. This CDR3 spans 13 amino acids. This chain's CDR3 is CASRRTANYEQYF. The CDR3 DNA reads TGTGCCAGCAGAAGGACAGCCAACTACGAGCAGTACTTC.

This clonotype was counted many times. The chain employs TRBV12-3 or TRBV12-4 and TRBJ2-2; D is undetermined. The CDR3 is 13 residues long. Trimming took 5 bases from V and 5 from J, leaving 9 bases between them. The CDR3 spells CASSLLETGELFF. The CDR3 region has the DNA TGTGCCAGCAGTCTTCTAGAGACCGGGGAGCTGTTTTTT.

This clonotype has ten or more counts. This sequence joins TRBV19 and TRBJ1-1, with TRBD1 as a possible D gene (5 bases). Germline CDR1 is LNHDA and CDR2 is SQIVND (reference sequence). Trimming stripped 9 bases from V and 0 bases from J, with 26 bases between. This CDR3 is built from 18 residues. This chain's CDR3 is CASTPLRESSIMNTEAFF. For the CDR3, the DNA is TGTGCCAGCACACCACTCAGGGAGTCGTCCATCATGAACACTGAAGCTTTCTTT.

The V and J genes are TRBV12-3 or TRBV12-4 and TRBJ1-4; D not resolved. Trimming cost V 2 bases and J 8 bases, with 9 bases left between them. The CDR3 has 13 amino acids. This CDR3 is CASSLWGSEKLFF. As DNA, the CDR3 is TGTGCCAGCAGTTTATGGGGTTCCGAAAAACTGTTTTTT.

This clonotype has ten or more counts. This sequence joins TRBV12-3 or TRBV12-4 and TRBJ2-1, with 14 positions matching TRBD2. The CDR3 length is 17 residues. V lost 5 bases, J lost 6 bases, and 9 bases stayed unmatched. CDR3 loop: CASSPTSGGAFTNEQFF. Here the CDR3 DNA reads TGTGCCAGCAGTCCGACTAGCGGGGGGGCTTTTACCAATGAGCAGTTCTTC.

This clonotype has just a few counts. For the CDR3, the DNA is TGTGCCAGCAGTTTAGGGTACAGGGGGGACGAGCAGTACTTC. Translation: CASSLGYRGDEQYF. V gene TRBV12-3 or TRBV12-4 combines with J gene TRBJ2-7, with 8 bases matching TRBD1. J lost 5 bases, V lost 1 base, and 4 bases had no gene match. There are 14 residues in the CDR3.

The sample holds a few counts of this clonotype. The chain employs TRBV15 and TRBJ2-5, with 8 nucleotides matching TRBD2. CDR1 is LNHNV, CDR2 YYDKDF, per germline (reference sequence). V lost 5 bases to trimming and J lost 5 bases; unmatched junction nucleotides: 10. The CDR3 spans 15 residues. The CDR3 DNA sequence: TGTGCCACCAGCGGCTCACGAGCGGGGGTCGAGACCCAGTACTTC. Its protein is CATSGSRAGVETQYF. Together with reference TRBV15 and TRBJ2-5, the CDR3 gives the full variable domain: DAMVIQNPRYQVTQFGKPVTLSCSQTLNHNVMYWYQQKSSQAPKLLFHYYDKDFNNEADTPDNFQSRRPNTSFCFLDIRSPGLGDTAMYLCATSGSRAGVETQYFGPGTRLLVL.

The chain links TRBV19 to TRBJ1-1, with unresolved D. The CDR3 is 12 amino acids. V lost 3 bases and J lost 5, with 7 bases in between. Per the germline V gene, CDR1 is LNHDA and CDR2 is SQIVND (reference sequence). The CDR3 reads CASSISPTEAFF. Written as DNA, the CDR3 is TGTGCCAGTAGTATTAGTCCGACTGAAGCTTTCTTT.